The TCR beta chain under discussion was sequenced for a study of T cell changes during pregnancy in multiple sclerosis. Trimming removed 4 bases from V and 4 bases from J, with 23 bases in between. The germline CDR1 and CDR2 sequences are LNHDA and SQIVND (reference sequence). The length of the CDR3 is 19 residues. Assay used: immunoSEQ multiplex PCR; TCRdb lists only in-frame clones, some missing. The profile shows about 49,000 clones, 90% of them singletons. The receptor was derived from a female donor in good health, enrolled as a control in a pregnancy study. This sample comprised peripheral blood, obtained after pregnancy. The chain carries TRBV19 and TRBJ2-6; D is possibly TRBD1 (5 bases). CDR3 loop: CASSTLTQGPRTGANVLTF. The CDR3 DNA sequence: TGTGCCAGTAGTACCCTCACCCAGGGTCCCCGTACCGGGGCCAACGTCCTGACTTTC.